This T cell receptor (beta chain) came from a study of blood T cell repertoires in COVID-19. Study information: There were acute and convalescent COVID-19 samples, and they came from the United States, Italy and Spain. PBMCs, B-cell-depleted T cells, or T cells were the source of the cDNA or gDNA that made up the material.

Germline values: CDR1 SGHNT, CDR2 YENEEA. There are 15 residues in the CDR3. Losses at the gene ends were 5 bases for V and 6 bases for J; bases not matched to a gene: 10. In the original processing: Scientists estimated how many nucleated cells there were by amplifying reference gene primers. Clones were read by immunoSEQ multiplex PCR, and TCRdb kept only the in-frame ones, dropping some. Clone size and the V and J calls come from that table; the DNA yielded D and trimming. The data hold 120,000 or so clones, with 79% observed a single time. The sequenced material came from peripheral blood. V and J are TRBV11-3 and TRBJ2-4; 7 positions agree with TRBD1. This TCR derives from a man aged 35 to 55 with active or convalescent COVID-19. The CDR3 sequence is CASSQSSGTANIQYF. In nucleotides, the CDR3 is TGTGCCAGCAGCCAATCCTCGGGGACAGCAAACATTCAGTACTTC.